Included here is one T cell receptor beta chain sequence, with context. No antigen is known for it. Sequence at one end of the junction differs from germline and may be a read error. The data were taken from a study of tumor-infiltrating lymphocytes in primary liver carcinoma. Study results and limitations: Detection in all five tumor regions applied to only about 8-25% of top clones.

TCR beta cDNA came from about 450 ng total RNA, primed with a constant-region primer. Three nested multiplex PCR rounds, a slightly modified ARM-PCR method, built the TCR beta libraries. In TCRdb, the multiplex PCR reads were re-called with MiXCR into one record per CDR3 protein. The sample has tens of thousands of distinct CDR3 sequences, 72% seen once; the top ten hold roughly 19%. Unsorted bulk tissue (roughly 19-30 mg) underwent RNA and DNA co-extraction. Viable tumor cells exceeded 75% in all tumor samples. The sequenced material came from liver tumor tissue from sampling region 1. Specified subset: tumor region T1, superior pole. This receptor was obtained from a man between 35 and 55 years old with primary liver carcinoma and hepatitis B virus infection.

Here the CDR3 DNA reads TGTGTCAGCAGTTCCACCGGGACTAGCGGGAGAAAGTCATACAATGAGCAGCTCTTC. Its translation is CVSSSTGTSGRKSYNEQLF. The chain links TRBV6-5 to TRBJ2-1; 14 bases fit TRBD2. Germline-derived CDR1 and CDR2 are MNHEY and SVGAGI. This CDR3 region has 19 residues.